This T cell receptor (beta chain) was obtained from a study of T cells after yellow fever vaccination. Study context: Preparation used SMART-Seq v4 Ultra Low Input for the low-cell-number fractions. Study observations and caveats: Researchers cautioned that FACS-sorted repertoires could harbor abundant clonotypes contaminating from the bulk population. Overlap between CD4 and CD8 compartments was detected for a small share of clonotypes.

Ten or more counts support this clonotype. The antigen remains unidentified. CDR3 length: 15 residues. CDR1 is LGHNA, CDR2 YNFKEQ, per germline. V lost 0 bases, J lost 6 bases, and 4 bases stayed unmatched. A 5'RACE template-switching step, the method used to make TCR cDNA, added a universal primer site and UMIs. TCRdb independently ran MiXCR on the 5' RACE reads; one entry per CDR3 protein. Of over 100,000 distinct CDR3 sequences detected, roughly 8.4% appear once; the ten largest clones hold about 25%. V and J are TRBV4-2 and TRBJ2-7; TRBD2 matches 11 bases. The clonotype originates from a man aged 25-45 years who received the YFV17D yellow fever vaccine. The source was CD8+ T cells sorted from PBMCs, collected 45 days after the yellow fever booster vaccination. The chain's CDR3 is CASSQELAGVGEQYF. The DNA of the CDR3 is TGTGCCAGCAGCCAAGAACTAGCGGGAGTAGGCGAGCAGTACTTC.